This is a list of T cell receptor beta chains from one sample in a study of shared clonotypes between healthy human individuals. TCRdb's table, derived via immunoSEQ multiplex PCR, lists solely in-frame clones and lacks some. The repertoire holds over 2 million clones, over 85% seen once, with 0.85% to 1.2% in the top ten. The specimen sequenced was naive CD8+ T cells sorted from blood. The receptors here all came from a man younger than 35 in good health. Each CDR3 is given with its conserved first and last residue. The order of the fields is J gene, D gene, V gene, clone size, CDR3 DNA, CDR3 protein. The D gene is left open where the match is weak. Where a row states a size, it is once, few, many or the class of an expanded clone; other rows omit it.

TRBJ1-5	.	TRBV27	.	TGTGCCAGCAGTTCGCGCGGGGGGCCCTTTAGCAATCAGCCCCAGCATTTT	CASSSRGGPFSNQPQHF
TRBJ2-7	.	TRBV18	.	TGTGCCAGCTCACCACCGACGGCCTCCTACGAGCAGTACTTC	CASSPPTASYEQYF
TRBJ2-7	TRBD1	TRBV5-1	.	TGCGCCAGCAGCTTGGAGGGCCAGGGGACAGGGGACCTCTACGAGCAGTACTTC	CASSLEGQGTGDLYEQYF
TRBJ2-2	.	TRBV25-1	.	TGTGCCAGCAGTGAGGACAGATGGAACACCGGGGAGCTGTTTTTT	CASSEDRWNTGELFF
TRBJ2-1	.	TRBV5-4	.	TGTGCCAGCAGCTTGGATACGTACAATGAGCAGTTCTTC	CASSLDTYNEQFF
TRBJ2-7	.	TRBV27	.	TGTGCCAGCAGTGCGACCGGACTTCCGGGTGATTACGAGCAGTACTTC	CASSATGLPGDYEQYF
TRBJ2-7	.	TRBV4-3	.	TGCGCCAGCAGCCAAGATCGGGGCAGATACTACGAGCAGTACTTC	CASSQDRGRYYEQYF
TRBJ2-2	.	TRBV19	.	TGTGCCAGTAGTATTTCGAGGGAGGCCCCCGGGGAGCTGTTTTTT	CASSISREAPGELFF
TRBJ2-5	.	TRBV29-1	.	TGCAGCGTTGAAGATAGTTTTTCGGAGACCCAGTACTTC	CSVEDSFSETQYF
TRBJ2-7	TRBD2	TRBV6-6	.	TGTGCCAGCAGCGCCCCCCTAGCGGGAGGGCCCATCGAGCAGTACTTC	CASSAPLAGGPIEQYF
TRBJ2-6	.	TRBV18	.	TGTGCCAGCTCACCACCGAGGTCCGGGATTGGGGCCAACGTCCTGACTTTC	CASSPPRSGIGANVLTF
TRBJ1-2	.	TRBV11-2	.	TGTGCCAGCAGCTCGGGGAGTGGCTACACCTTC	CASSSGSGYTF
TRBJ2-7	.	TRBV2	.	TGTGCCAGCAGCCAGGGAGACTACGAGCAGTACTTC	CASSQGDYEQYF
TRBJ2-3	TRBD1	TRBV27	once	TGTGCCAGCAGTGGGACAGGGGCATTGGGCACAGATACGCAGTATTTT	CASSGTGALGTDTQYF
TRBJ2-2	.	TRBV4-3	.	TGCGCCAGCAGCCAAGAGCCCGGAGGTGGCACCGGGGAGCTGTTTTTT	CASSQEPGGGTGELFF
TRBJ1-4	.	TRBV18	.	TGTGCCAGCTCAACAGGGCGGGAAAAACTGTTTTTT	CASSTGREKLFF
TRBJ2-7	.	TRBV28	.	TGTGCCAGCAGTCCAAGTGAGGCTCTCGAGCAGTACTTC	CASSPSEALEQYF